This TCR beta chain came from a study of blood T cell repertoires in COVID-19. Across the whole study: PBMCs, B-cell-depleted T cells, or T cells were the source of the cDNA or gDNA that made up the material.

Per germline, CDR1 MNHEY and CDR2 SVGAGI. The CDR3 has 12 residues. Trimming removed 11 bases at V and 1 base at J, with 12 bases between. Authors' analysis steps: How many nucleated cells were present was estimated from reference gene primer amplification. Using immunoSEQ multiplex PCR, the repertoire was profiled, and TCRdb retains in-frame clones only, with some absent. The V and J calls and the clone size are those of that table, but D and trimming were determined from the DNA. Of approximately 190,000 clones in the sample, around 80% were seen once. The chain joins TRBV6-5 to TRBJ2-7; D is unresolved. The TCR comes from a man aged 60 to 69 with acute or convalescent COVID-19. Specimen: peripheral blood. CDR3 sequence (DNA): TGTGCCCACCACCGGAGATCCTACGAGCAGTACTTC. Its protein is CAHHRRSYEQYF.